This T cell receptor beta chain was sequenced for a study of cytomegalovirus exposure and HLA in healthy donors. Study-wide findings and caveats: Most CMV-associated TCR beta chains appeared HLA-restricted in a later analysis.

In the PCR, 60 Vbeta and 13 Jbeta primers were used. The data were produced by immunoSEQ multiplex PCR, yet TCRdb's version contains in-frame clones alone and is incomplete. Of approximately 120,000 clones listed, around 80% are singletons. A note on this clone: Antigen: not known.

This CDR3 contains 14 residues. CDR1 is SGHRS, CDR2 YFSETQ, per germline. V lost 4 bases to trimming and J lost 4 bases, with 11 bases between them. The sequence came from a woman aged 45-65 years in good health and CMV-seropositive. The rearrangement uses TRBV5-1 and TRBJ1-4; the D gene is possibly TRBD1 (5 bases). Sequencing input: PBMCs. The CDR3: CASSGTGGNEKLFF. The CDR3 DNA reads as TGCGCCAGCAGCGGGACGGGGGGTAATGAAAAACTGTTTTTT.